These T cell receptor beta chains were read from a single sample in a study of T-cell reconstitution after alpha-beta-depleted transplantation in children. TCRdb ran MiXCR on the PCR reads and lists one entry per CDR3 protein. The sample has some 180,000 distinct CDR3 sequences; roughly 7% are singletons. Here the sequenced sample was PBMCs, taken before TCRalphabeta/CD19-depleted stem cell transplant. The origin of the receptors is a boy between 2 and 15 years old with acute lymphoblastic leukemia, due to receive a stem cell transplant. Both conserved end residues are trimmed from each CDR3. A D gene is named only where the DNA matches it firmly. Expanded clones get a size class; other rows say once, few or many, or leave the size out.

-	TRBV4-3	many	TRBJ1-1	ASSQEDRNTEAF
TRBD1	TRBV28	few	TRBJ2-2	ASGPGGLLSNTGELF
TRBD2	TRBV7-8	many	TRBJ2-7	ASSLLRPSGTSGYEQY
-	TRBV6-5	-	TRBJ1-1	ASSYDGPNTEAF
-	TRBV6-4	many	TRBJ1-2	ASSDSNPPYGYT
-	TRBV4-3	-	TRBJ2-1	ASSQFRDHSYNEQF
TRBD1	TRBV12-3/TRBV12-4	-	TRBJ1-1	ASSSAPQGYMNTEAF
-	TRBV30	few	TRBJ1-5	AWSTGLDQPQH
-	TRBV9	few	TRBJ2-3	ASSPQTTRDTQY
TRBD2	TRBV7-9	-	TRBJ2-1	ASSFGTSHNEQF
-	TRBV7-2	few	TRBJ1-2	ASSFFRDGYT
-	TRBV12-3/TRBV12-4	many	TRBJ2-1	ASSLRGEGSYNEQF
-	TRBV4-2	many	TRBJ2-1	ASSQDVRGSSYNEQF
-	TRBV14	many	TRBJ2-1	ASKGSYNEQF
TRBD2	TRBV7-9	-	TRBJ2-7	ASSSGTSGRLSEQY
TRBD2	TRBV27	few	TRBJ2-1	ASSLTGSGRLFEQF
TRBD2	TRBV7-2	many	TRBJ2-3	ASSFTSGRLRADTQY
TRBD2	TRBV20-1	many	TRBJ2-7	SAPTSGRFTPTQTYEQY
TRBD1	TRBV6-5	-	TRBJ2-7	ASSYSDRVRDEQY
-	TRBV29-1	many	TRBJ2-1	SVETGDSYNEQF
TRBD1	TRBV29-1	many	TRBJ2-1	SVDRGQYNEQF
TRBD2	TRBV7-2	many	TRBJ2-1	ASSFSGGGYNEQF
-	TRBV20-1	-	TRBJ1-2	SARDFGRGHGYT
-	TRBV7-8	medium-sized	TRBJ2-1	ASSLSPWDGEQF
-	TRBV6-1	many	TRBJ2-1	ASTLTSSPHEQF
TRBD2	TRBV20-1	many	TRBJ2-7	SARNPAGTSDYEQY
-	TRBV6-5	-	TRBJ1-2	ASSYSGLNYGYT
-	TRBV5-1	many	TRBJ2-3	ATRRGATSTDTQY
-	TRBV24-1	few	TRBJ2-5	ATSDRPWDEY
-	TRBV7-8	many	TRBJ2-5	ASSPRQGGETQY
TRBD1	TRBV6-4	many	TRBJ2-7	ASSDPDRVYEQY
-	TRBV20-1	-	TRBJ2-7	SAGVGVEQY
TRBD1	TRBV20-1	many	TRBJ1-5	SAIGTGLRDQPQH
-	TRBV20-1	many	TRBJ1-5	SARSPRGQPQH
-	TRBV7-2	few	TRBJ2-1	ASSLGEGNEQF
-	TRBV19	-	TRBJ2-1	ASSIGCFCSYNEQF
-	TRBV5-1	many	TRBJ2-3	ASSLLAVDTQY
-	TRBV14	few	TRBJ2-2	ASSQPSSKLF
TRBD1	TRBV29-1	-	TRBJ1-1	SALGGQGRAF
TRBD1	TRBV7-2	-	TRBJ1-2	ASSRTGTGNNYGYT
TRBD2	TRBV20-1	few	TRBJ2-5	SARDGRGQETQY
TRBD2	TRBV14	few	TRBJ2-1	ASSQDYRLAGATYNEQF
TRBD2	TRBV7-6	-	TRBJ2-1	ASSVRGGVGYNEQF
-	TRBV28	many	TRBJ2-1	ASSLVSNEQF
-	TRBV7-3	-	TRBJ2-3	ASSLISGPGDPTDTQY
-	TRBV4-3	many	TRBJ2-6	ASSQDPRTGANVLT
-	TRBV27	many	TRBJ2-1	ASSTLDQRGEQF
-	TRBV6-2/TRBV6-3	-	TRBJ2-4	ASSSRQIQY
TRBD2	TRBV3-1	many	TRBJ2-3	ASSQDFWVAGTDTQY
-	TRBV7-2	many	TRBJ1-1	ASSSQPNTEAF
-	TRBV5-5	many	TRBJ2-2	ASSLMGVSNTGELF
-	TRBV7-8	few	TRBJ1-4	ASSPRGLNEKLF
-	TRBV18	many	TRBJ2-7	ASSVGASSYEQY
-	TRBV6-5	many	TRBJ2-2	ASSYSATGELF